The TCR beta chain described here comes from a study of shared clonotypes between healthy human individuals. The CDR3 totals 16 residues. CDR1 and CDR2 (germline): LNHDA, SQIVND (reference sequence). Trimming took 6 bases from V and 5 from J; bases not matched to a gene: 12. Libraries were prepared by immunoSEQ multiplex PCR; TCRdb keeps only in-frame clonotypes and omits some of them. The sample holds 2 million to 2.5 million clones, 85% to 95% seen once. The chain is built from TRBV19 and TRBJ2-5; 10 nucleotides match TRBD2. Specimen: naive CD4+ T cells sorted from blood. The subset denotes: CD45RA+ positively selected. The sequence came from a man between 18 and 35 years old in good health. DNA of the CDR3: TGTGCCAGTAGACCAGCGGGAGGGCCGCCAGTTGAGACCCAGTACTTC. It specifies CASRPAGGPPVETQYF.